This T cell receptor beta chain originates from a study of T cell responses to AZD1222 COVID-19 vaccine. Whole-study findings and limits: Targets within unmutated variant regions were reportedly found for nearly half of spike-specific TCRs.

In the case of this clone: Its antigen is unidentified.

Sequencing was performed with immunoSEQ multiplex PCR; in TCRdb, only in-frame clones are kept and a portion is missing. The sample carries 150,000 to 200,000 clones, approximately 86% recorded once. Trimming shortened V by 3 bases and J by 6 bases, and 11 bases separated the two germline ends. This CDR3 has 13 residues. The V gene's germline CDR1 is SGHTA and CDR2 FQGTGA. The rearrangement links TRBV7-3 to TRBJ1-1; tentatively, D is TRBD1 (6 bases). The material was peripheral blood, obtained on day 0 of AZD1222 vaccination. The TCR originated in an adult in good health. The DNA for the CDR3 is TGTGCCAGCAGCTTGACAGGTTGGGCTGAAGCTTTCTTT. It encodes CASSLTGWAEAFF.